The rows below give T cell receptor beta chains drawn from one sample of a study of patients and donors after allogeneic stem cell transplantation. TCRdb reanalysed the RT-PCR reads using MiXCR and keeps one entry per CDR3 protein. The sample holds about 40,000 distinct CDR3 sequences; about 31% are singletons and the top ten take roughly 70%. Source material: blood, either unsorted or a sorted T cell fraction (not recorded which). These TCRs come from a human donor who was either an allogeneic HSCT recipient or a stem cell or donor lymphocyte infusion donor (not recorded which). It is not recorded whose cells these are; they may come from a transplant donor. Each CDR3 is given with its conserved first and last residue. D genes are given only for firm matches. Where a row states a size, it is once, few, many or the class of an expanded clone; other rows omit it.

v_call: TRBV19; d_call: .; clone_size: .; j_call: TRBJ2-1; cdr3_nt: TGTGCCAGTAGTGTTCCGAAAGGGTCCTCCTACAATGAGCAGTTCTTC; cdr3_aa: CASSVPKGSSYNEQFF
v_call: TRBV9; d_call: TRBD2; clone_size: once; j_call: TRBJ2-7; cdr3_nt: TGTGCCAGCAGCGCACCGGGGACTAGCGGGAGAGGGGACGTCGAGCAGTACTTC; cdr3_aa: CASSAPGTSGRGDVEQYF
v_call: TRBV29-1; d_call: TRBD2; clone_size: .; j_call: TRBJ2-3; cdr3_nt: TGCAGCGTTGAAGGGGACTACCCTTTCTATTTT; cdr3_aa: CSVEGDYPFYF
v_call: TRBV5-1; d_call: .; clone_size: few; j_call: TRBJ2-1; cdr3_nt: TGCGCCAGCAGCTTGACTAGGTGGGACAATGAGCAGTTCTTC; cdr3_aa: CASSLTRWDNEQFF
v_call: TRBV12-3/TRBV12-4; d_call: .; clone_size: few; j_call: TRBJ1-5; cdr3_nt: TGTGCCAGCAGTTTAAATGGGGTACATCAGCCCCAGCATTTT; cdr3_aa: CASSLNGVHQPQHF
v_call: TRBV20-1; d_call: TRBD2; clone_size: few; j_call: TRBJ2-1; cdr3_nt: TGCAGTGCTGCCCACTACCTTAGCGGGAGACCCTACAATGAGCAGTTCTTC; cdr3_aa: CSAAHYLSGRPYNEQFF
v_call: TRBV11-2; d_call: .; clone_size: many; j_call: TRBJ1-2; cdr3_nt: TGTGCCAGCAGCTTAGTATCGACCGAGGACTATGGCTACACCTTC; cdr3_aa: CASSLVSTEDYGYTF
v_call: TRBV10-3; d_call: .; clone_size: .; j_call: TRBJ1-6; cdr3_nt: TGTGCCATCAGTGCCGGGGTTACTAATTCACCCCTCCACTTT; cdr3_aa: CAISAGVTNSPLHF
v_call: TRBV12-3/TRBV12-4; d_call: .; clone_size: once; j_call: TRBJ2-5; cdr3_nt: TGTGCCAGCAGTTCGCGATTCGGGGTGGAGACCCAGTACTTC; cdr3_aa: CASSSRFGVETQYF
v_call: TRBV11-2; d_call: .; clone_size: .; j_call: TRBJ2-5; cdr3_nt: TGTGCCAGCAGCTTACGACCAGTACAAGAGACCCAGTACTTC; cdr3_aa: CASSLRPVQETQYF
v_call: TRBV18; d_call: .; clone_size: .; j_call: TRBJ1-1; cdr3_nt: TGTGCCAGCTCACCGCTCGGGGGGGGGAGCACTGAAGCTTTCTTT; cdr3_aa: CASSPLGGGSTEAFF
v_call: TRBV10-3; d_call: .; clone_size: few; j_call: TRBJ1-5; cdr3_nt: TGTGCCATCACCGAACATCTTAATCAGCCCCAGCATTTT; cdr3_aa: CAITEHLNQPQHF
v_call: TRBV29-1; d_call: .; clone_size: .; j_call: TRBJ1-5; cdr3_nt: TGCAGCGTTATAGGCCAGATCAATCAGCCCCAGCATTTT; cdr3_aa: CSVIGQINQPQHF
v_call: TRBV5-1; d_call: TRBD1; clone_size: few; j_call: TRBJ2-5; cdr3_nt: TGCGCCAGCAGCTCGGGACAGGGATCAGAGACCCAGTACTTC; cdr3_aa: CASSSGQGSETQYF
v_call: TRBV4-3; d_call: TRBD1; clone_size: few; j_call: TRBJ2-3; cdr3_nt: TGCGCCAGCAGCCAACGACGGGACAGGGGGCCAGATACGCAGTATTTT; cdr3_aa: CASSQRRDRGPDTQYF
v_call: TRBV29-1; d_call: .; clone_size: .; j_call: TRBJ2-2; cdr3_nt: TGCAGCGTTGGGGGGAAAAGACCCCACGCGAACACCGGGGAGCTGTTTTTT; cdr3_aa: CSVGGKRPHANTGELFF
v_call: TRBV20-1; d_call: .; clone_size: few; j_call: TRBJ1-1; cdr3_nt: TGCAGTGCTAGCCAGGGACGCACTGAAGCTTTCTTT; cdr3_aa: CSASQGRTEAFF
v_call: TRBV29-1; d_call: .; clone_size: .; j_call: TRBJ2-4; cdr3_nt: TGCAGCGTTTCGGGGACATTCAAAAACATTCAGTACTTC; cdr3_aa: CSVSGTFKNIQYF
v_call: TRBV3-1; d_call: .; clone_size: once; j_call: TRBJ2-3; cdr3_nt: TGTGCCAGCAGCCAAGACTTGGGATTTACAGATACGCAGTATTTT; cdr3_aa: CASSQDLGFTDTQYF
v_call: TRBV28; d_call: .; clone_size: .; j_call: TRBJ1-5; cdr3_nt: TGTGCCATCAAGGGGAGATTCAAGCATCAGCCCCAGCATTTT; cdr3_aa: CAIKGRFKHQPQHF
v_call: TRBV6-5; d_call: TRBD1; clone_size: .; j_call: TRBJ2-7; cdr3_nt: TGTGCCAGCAGTTACTCGAAGAGACAGGGGTATTACGAGCAGTACTTC; cdr3_aa: CASSYSKRQGYYEQYF
v_call: TRBV7-9; d_call: .; clone_size: medium-sized; j_call: TRBJ1-6; cdr3_nt: TGTGCCAGCACCATACCGGAGAATTCACCCCTCCACTTT; cdr3_aa: CASTIPENSPLHF
v_call: TRBV6-6; d_call: .; clone_size: .; j_call: TRBJ1-2; cdr3_nt: TGTGCCAGCAGTGTCGCGGAAATTGAGGGCTACACCTTC; cdr3_aa: CASSVAEIEGYTF
v_call: TRBV12-3/TRBV12-4; d_call: .; clone_size: few; j_call: TRBJ1-3; cdr3_nt: TGTGCCAGCAGCCCCTCATCTATGGACACCATATATTTT; cdr3_aa: CASSPSSMDTIYF
v_call: TRBV2; d_call: .; clone_size: .; j_call: TRBJ1-4; cdr3_nt: TGTGCCAGCAAGGGGGCAACTAATGAAAAACTGTTTTTT; cdr3_aa: CASKGATNEKLFF
v_call: TRBV29-1; d_call: .; clone_size: many; j_call: TRBJ1-1; cdr3_nt: TGCAGCGATCCTCGGGATTCCCCCCTGAACACTGAAGCTTTCTTT; cdr3_aa: CSDPRDSPLNTEAFF
v_call: TRBV7-3; d_call: .; clone_size: few; j_call: TRBJ1-1; cdr3_nt: TGTGCCAGCAGCTTGGCCGGCAGGTCTGAAGCTTTCTTT; cdr3_aa: CASSLAGRSEAFF
v_call: TRBV24-1; d_call: .; clone_size: .; j_call: TRBJ2-2; cdr3_nt: TGTGCCACCAGTGATTTGGGGGAGCTGTTTTTT; cdr3_aa: CATSDLGELFF
v_call: TRBV10-3; d_call: TRBD1; clone_size: few; j_call: TRBJ1-4; cdr3_nt: TGTGCCATCAGTGCCGGGACAGGGTATGAAAAACTGTTTTTT; cdr3_aa: CAISAGTGYEKLFF
v_call: TRBV4-2; d_call: TRBD1; clone_size: .; j_call: TRBJ1-2; cdr3_nt: TGTGCCAGCAGCCAAGCGGGACAGGGTGACTATGGCTACACCTTC; cdr3_aa: CASSQAGQGDYGYTF
v_call: TRBV20-1; d_call: .; clone_size: .; j_call: TRBJ2-1; cdr3_nt: TGCAGTGCTGGGAATAATGAGCAGTTCTTC; cdr3_aa: CSAGNNEQFF
v_call: TRBV12-5; d_call: .; clone_size: .; j_call: TRBJ2-1; cdr3_nt: TGTGCTAGTGGTTTGGCCTTACTCGGACAACCTGGGGGCAATGAGCAGTTCTTC; cdr3_aa: CASGLALLGQPGGNEQFF
v_call: TRBV12-3/TRBV12-4; d_call: .; clone_size: .; j_call: TRBJ2-3; cdr3_nt: TGTGCCAGCAGCCCGGGACCTGAGGCTGTCGGGGCGCAGTATTTT; cdr3_aa: CASSPGPEAVGAQYF
v_call: TRBV7-9; d_call: .; clone_size: .; j_call: TRBJ2-3; cdr3_nt: TGTGCCAGCAGCGACGTAGATACGCAGTATTTT; cdr3_aa: CASSDVDTQYF
v_call: TRBV6-2/TRBV6-3; d_call: TRBD1; clone_size: many; j_call: TRBJ1-1; cdr3_nt: TGTGCCAGCAGTCAGCCGGACAGGGATATTGAAGCTTTCTTT; cdr3_aa: CASSQPDRDIEAFF
v_call: TRBV27; d_call: .; clone_size: .; j_call: TRBJ2-3; cdr3_nt: TGTGCCAGCAGTTTTATTGGGGGAGATGAAACAGATACGCAGTATTTT; cdr3_aa: CASSFIGGDETDTQYF
v_call: TRBV12-3/TRBV12-4; d_call: .; clone_size: .; j_call: TRBJ2-1; cdr3_nt: TGTGCCAGCAGGGTGGGACTTTCTCGCTCCTACAATGAGCAGTTCTTC; cdr3_aa: CASRVGLSRSYNEQFF
v_call: TRBV19; d_call: .; clone_size: .; j_call: TRBJ1-1; cdr3_nt: TGTGCCAGTAGCCGCGGATTTCTGAACACTGAAGCTTTCTTT; cdr3_aa: CASSRGFLNTEAFF
v_call: TRBV4-2; d_call: TRBD1; clone_size: few; j_call: TRBJ2-2; cdr3_nt: TGTGCCAGCAGCCAAGAGCGGGACAGGGCACGCACCGGGGAGCTGTTTTTT; cdr3_aa: CASSQERDRARTGELFF
v_call: TRBV5-1; d_call: .; clone_size: .; j_call: TRBJ2-3; cdr3_nt: TGCGCCAGCAGGCCGCTCCCAGGCTCAGATACGCAGTATTTT; cdr3_aa: CASRPLPGSDTQYF
v_call: TRBV3-1; d_call: .; clone_size: few; j_call: TRBJ1-2; cdr3_nt: TGTGCCAGCAGCATAACATCGACAGCTAACTATGGCTACACCTTC; cdr3_aa: CASSITSTANYGYTF
v_call: TRBV5-6; d_call: TRBD1; clone_size: .; j_call: TRBJ1-1; cdr3_nt: TGTGCCAGCAGCTTGGCCCGGACAGGGCGGACTGAAGCTTTCTTT; cdr3_aa: CASSLARTGRTEAFF